Presented here are 15 T cell receptor beta chains from one specimen sequenced in a study of T-cell memory formation after mild COVID-19. TCRdb used MiXCR to reprocess the 5' RACE reads, holding one entry per CDR3 protein. The data hold some 150,000 distinct CDR3 sequences, with 13% to 15% observed a single time. Sequencing used PBMCs or a T cell subset sorted from them (not recorded which). These TCRs come from an adult woman who had mild COVID-19 (a few samples of this study predate the infection). Cell type and time point are not known.

There are a few counts of this clonotype. The chain carries TRBV7-9 and TRBJ2-7, with D perhaps being TRBD1 or TRBD2 (5 bases each). Germline values: CDR1 SEHNR, CDR2 FQNEAQ (reference sequence). V was trimmed by 8 bases and J by 2 bases, leaving 19 bases between them. The CDR3 is 15 amino acids. This CDR3 is CASSPGSSSPYEQYF. DNA for the CDR3: TGTGCCAGCTCGCCAGGGAGTTCTAGCCCCTACGAGCAGTACTTC.

This clonotype was picked up many times. This rearrangement joins TRBV29-1 to TRBJ2-7, with 11 bases that match TRBD1. J gave up 4 bases and V 0 bases, and 5 bases lay outside the gene matches. The length of the CDR3 is 15 residues. Germline V CDR1 and CDR2: SQVTM, ANQGSEA. This chain's CDR3 is CSVEDSGTGGYEQYF. The CDR3, as DNA: TGCAGCGTTGAAGATTCGGGGACAGGGGGGTACGAGCAGTACTTC.

Only a few counts were recorded for this clonotype. The V and J genes are TRBV15 and TRBJ2-7, with D hard to call. This CDR3 comprises 14 residues. Trimming took 1 base from V and 1 from J, leaving 8 bases between them. Germline loops: CDR1 LNHNV, CDR2 YYDKDF (reference sequence). The CDR3 DNA reads as TGTGCCACCAGCAGAGTAGTTACGTCCTACGAGCAGTACTTC. Translated, it gives CATSRVVTSYEQYF.

This clonotype turned up a few times. The rearrangement uses TRBV15 and TRBJ1-6; possibly TRBD1 for D (6 bases). This CDR3 has 15 residues. Trimming removed 3 bases from V and 1 base from J, with 7 bases in between. The germline CDR1 and CDR2 sequences are LNHNV and YYDKDF (reference sequence). This CDR3 is CATSSRGSYNSPLHF. In nucleotides, the CDR3 is TGTGCCACCAGCAGCAGGGGATCCTATAATTCACCCCTCCACTTT.

The table lists this clonotype with a few counts. The chain employs TRBV7-9 and TRBJ2-5, with unresolved D. The germline V and J ends were trimmed by 1 base and 5 bases, with 14 bases remaining between them. CDR3 length equals 15 residues. Looked up from germline, CDR1 is SEHNR and CDR2 is FQNEAQ (reference sequence). DNA of the CDR3: TGTGCCAGCAGCTTAGGGCGAGAGGTGGTGGAGACCCAGTACTTC. It encodes CASSLGREVVETQYF.

This chain's CDR3 is CASSIEGQGNTEAFF. In DNA form, the CDR3 reads TGTGCCAGCAGCATAGAAGGACAGGGGAACACTGAAGCTTTCTTT. The chain uses TRBV5-6 and TRBJ1-1; 8 positions match TRBD1. With 4 bases clipped from V and 1 base from J, the junction kept 6 bases outside the gene matches. CDR1 and CDR2 (germline): SGHDT, YYEEEE. The length of the CDR3 is 15 residues.

The rearrangement links TRBV12-3 or TRBV12-4 to TRBJ1-3; D call uncertain. This CDR3 is 14 amino acids long. Trimming left V 3 bases short and J 6 bases short, with 12 bases between. CDR3 amino acids: CASSLAEIENTIYF. The CDR3 nucleotides are TGTGCCAGCAGTTTGGCCGAGATCGAAAACACCATATATTTT.

V and J are TRBV7-9 and TRBJ1-2, with 7 positions matching TRBD1. Germline trimming cut 7 bases from V and 5 bases from J; bases unmatched to any gene: 16. The CDR3 is 16 residues long. The germline V gene has CDR1 SEHNR and CDR2 FQNEAQ (reference sequence). CDR3 nucleotide sequence: TGTGCCAGCACCGATTCACCGGGACAGACTTCTTATGGCTACACCTTC. Translation: CASTDSPGQTSYGYTF.

The rearrangement links TRBV12-3 or TRBV12-4 to TRBJ2-3; D not certain. CDR3 length: 15 amino acids. V was cut by 1 base and J by 2 bases, with 10 bases left in between. In DNA form, the CDR3 reads TGTGCCAGCAGTTTAGGGGCTAGGATCACAGATACGCAGTATTTT. Encoded protein: CASSLGARITDTQYF.

The chain combines TRBV10-2 with TRBJ2-5; TRBD2 might be the D (7 bases). Germline V lookup: CDR1 WSHSY, CDR2 SAAADI. Trimming took off 0 bases at V and 1 base at J, with 12 bases between the two ends. CDR3 length: 16 amino acids. CDR3 protein: CASSESGGPAQETQYF. CDR3 nucleotides: TGCGCCAGCAGTGAGTCCGGGGGGCCTGCCCAAGAGACCCAGTACTTC.

This clonotype was detected a few times. The V call is TRBV20-1, the J call TRBJ2-1; D call uncertain. This CDR3 is 13 amino acids long. Between the trimmed V and J ends, which lost 1 base and 6 bases, there was a span of 10 bases. Germline CDR1 DFQATT, CDR2 SNEGSKA (reference sequence). The CDR3 region has the DNA TGCAGTGCTAGAGGCCTAGTAAGCAATGAGCAGTTCTTC. This sequence encodes CSARGLVSNEQFF.

V is TRBV6-2 or TRBV6-3 and J is TRBJ2-1, with D unclear. With 6 bases removed from V and 2 bases from J, the gap between germline ends came to 11 bases. The CDR3 has 14 amino acids. Germline CDR1 is MNHEY and CDR2 is SVGEGT. As DNA, the CDR3 is TGTGCCAGCAGATTTACAGAGGCCTACAATGAGCAGTTCTTC. Residues: CASRFTEAYNEQFF.

V usage is TRBV19 and J usage is TRBJ2-3, with no clear D. The V and J ends lost 3 bases and 0 bases respectively, with 10 bases between them. The germline gives CDR1 LNHDA, CDR2 SQIVND (reference sequence). The CDR3 extends over 15 amino acids. CDR3 sequence reads: CASSMRGSSTDTQYF. The DNA of the CDR3 is TGTGCCAGTAGTATGCGCGGATCAAGCACAGATACGCAGTATTTT.

This clonotype was seen more than once but under ten times. This chain links TRBV20-1 with TRBJ1-5; the match to TRBD1 covers 8 bases. Trimming at V came to 0 bases and at J to 5 bases, leaving 3 bases not matched to a gene. This CDR3 has 14 amino acids. Germline-derived CDR1 and CDR2 are DFQATT and SNEGSKA (reference sequence). The CDR3 DNA reads as TGCAGTGCTAGAGAGACAGGGGAGCATCAGCCCCAGCATTTT. It encodes CSARETGEHQPQHF.

In its sample, this clonotype was seen many times. The chain uses TRBV3-1 and TRBJ1-2; TRBD1 matches 7 bases. V trimming: 3 bases; J trimming: 0 bases; junction bases outside the gene matches: 10. The CDR3 is made up of 17 amino acids. The germline V gene has CDR1 LGHDT and CDR2 YNNKEL (reference sequence). The CDR3 spells CASSQGQGVSANYGYTF. CDR3 nucleotide sequence: TGTGCCAGCAGCCAGGGGCAGGGGGTTTCAGCTAACTATGGCTACACCTTC.